Listed below are T cell receptor beta chains from one sample, sequenced in a study of cytomegalovirus exposure and HLA in healthy donors. The data were produced by immunoSEQ multiplex PCR, yet TCRdb's version contains in-frame clones alone and is incomplete. The top ten clones hold around 1.9% of a sample with about 200,000 clones, around 76% of them seen once. The source material was PBMCs. Receptor source: a man aged 25 to 45 in good health and CMV-seronegative. The CDR3 runs from the conserved cysteine through the conserved F or W. Fields, in order: CDR3 protein, CDR3 DNA, clone size, J gene, D gene, V gene, CDR3 length. D genes are given only for firm matches. Clone size is stated in some rows and not others, as once, few, many or a class when expanded.

cdr3_aa: CASSLSANSYNEQFF; cdr3_nt: TGTGCCAGCAGCTTAAGCGCGAACTCCTACAATGAGCAGTTCTTC; clone_size: NA; j_call: TRBJ2-1; d_call: NA; v_call: TRBV5-5; cdr3_length: 15
cdr3_aa: CATSRVDRGSEAFF; cdr3_nt: TGTGCCACCAGCAGAGTTGACAGGGGAAGTGAAGCTTTCTTT; clone_size: NA; j_call: TRBJ1-1; d_call: TRBD1; v_call: TRBV15; cdr3_length: 14
cdr3_aa: CASSLRDSQEQYF; cdr3_nt: TGCGCCAGCAGCCTTCGGGACTCCCAAGAGCAGTACTTC; clone_size: NA; j_call: TRBJ2-7; d_call: NA; v_call: TRBV5-1; cdr3_length: 13
cdr3_aa: CASSSGSISTGELFF; cdr3_nt: TGTGCCAGCAGTAGCGGGAGTATCAGCACCGGGGAGCTGTTTTTT; clone_size: NA; j_call: TRBJ2-2; d_call: TRBD2; v_call: TRBV2; cdr3_length: 15
cdr3_aa: CASSASGTGSANEKLFF; cdr3_nt: TGTGCCAGCAGCGCCTCCGGGACAGGGTCGGCTAATGAAAAACTGTTTTTT; clone_size: NA; j_call: TRBJ1-4; d_call: TRBD1; v_call: TRBV9; cdr3_length: 17
cdr3_aa: CASTHPPARNYGYTF; cdr3_nt: TGTGCCAGCACCCATCCGCCGGCGCGGAACTATGGCTACACCTTC; clone_size: NA; j_call: TRBJ1-2; d_call: NA; v_call: TRBV7-3; cdr3_length: 15
cdr3_aa: CASRLKDFLGYEQYF; cdr3_nt: TGTGCAAGTCGCTTAAAGGACTTCCTTGGCTACGAGCAGTACTTC; clone_size: NA; j_call: TRBJ2-7; d_call: NA; v_call: TRBV12-2; cdr3_length: 15
cdr3_aa: CASSASTGGGTEAFF; cdr3_nt: TGTGCCAGTAGTGCCTCGACGGGGGGGGGCACTGAAGCTTTCTTT; clone_size: NA; j_call: TRBJ1-1; d_call: NA; v_call: TRBV19; cdr3_length: 15
cdr3_aa: CASSLPPNYGYTF; cdr3_nt: TGTGCCAGCAGTCTACCCCCTAACTATGGCTACACCTTC; clone_size: NA; j_call: TRBJ1-2; d_call: NA; v_call: TRBV28; cdr3_length: 13
cdr3_aa: CAIRDSSLYNSPLHF; cdr3_nt: TGTGCCATCAGGGACAGCTCTCTCTATAATTCACCCCTCCACTTT; clone_size: NA; j_call: TRBJ1-6; d_call: NA; v_call: TRBV10-3; cdr3_length: 15
cdr3_aa: CASSPGVGETQYF; cdr3_nt: TGTGCCAGCAGCCCCGGGGTTGGCGAGACCCAGTACTTC; clone_size: NA; j_call: TRBJ2-5; d_call: NA; v_call: TRBV7-2; cdr3_length: 13
cdr3_aa: CASNNPPAGAYEQYF; cdr3_nt: TGTGCCAGCAACAATCCGCCAGCAGGGGCCTACGAGCAGTACTTC; clone_size: few; j_call: TRBJ2-7; d_call: NA; v_call: TRBV9; cdr3_length: 15
cdr3_aa: CASRRQDYNEQFF; cdr3_nt: TGTGCCAGCAGGCGACAAGACTACAATGAGCAGTTCTTC; clone_size: once; j_call: TRBJ2-1; d_call: NA; v_call: TRBV5-6; cdr3_length: 13
cdr3_aa: CASRRVGTGGHEQYF; cdr3_nt: TGTGCCAGCAGACGCGTTGGGACAGGGGGCCACGAGCAGTACTTC; clone_size: NA; j_call: TRBJ2-7; d_call: TRBD1; v_call: TRBV28; cdr3_length: 15
cdr3_aa: CASSIGGGTEAFF; cdr3_nt: TGTGCCAGTAGTATAGGTGGGGGGACTGAAGCTTTCTTT; clone_size: NA; j_call: TRBJ1-1; d_call: NA; v_call: TRBV19; cdr3_length: 13
cdr3_aa: CASSLSGRDTGELFF; cdr3_nt: TGCGCCAGCAGCTTAAGCGGGAGGGACACCGGGGAGCTGTTTTTT; clone_size: NA; j_call: TRBJ2-2; d_call: TRBD2; v_call: TRBV5-1; cdr3_length: 15
cdr3_aa: CASSSGYPGAYEQYF; cdr3_nt: TGTGCCAGCAGCTCCGGTTATCCTGGTGCCTACGAGCAGTACTTC; clone_size: NA; j_call: TRBJ2-7; d_call: NA; v_call: TRBV6-5; cdr3_length: 15
cdr3_aa: CASSPLRSSSGNTIYF; cdr3_nt: TGTGCCAGCTCACCACTTAGATCTAGCTCTGGAAACACCATATATTTT; clone_size: NA; j_call: TRBJ1-3; d_call: NA; v_call: TRBV18; cdr3_length: 16
cdr3_aa: CASSLGAGQPQHF; cdr3_nt: TGTGCCAGCAGCTTGGGGGCGGGTCAGCCCCAGCATTTT; clone_size: NA; j_call: TRBJ1-5; d_call: NA; v_call: TRBV5-4; cdr3_length: 13
cdr3_aa: CASSLSRAPSSYEQYF; cdr3_nt: TGTGCCAGCTCACTAAGCAGGGCCCCCAGCTCCTACGAGCAGTACTTC; clone_size: NA; j_call: TRBJ2-7; d_call: NA; v_call: TRBV18; cdr3_length: 16
cdr3_aa: CASSYSRETQYF; cdr3_nt: TGTGCCAGCAGTTACTCGAGAGAGACCCAGTACTTC; clone_size: few; j_call: TRBJ2-5; d_call: NA; v_call: TRBV6-5; cdr3_length: 12
cdr3_aa: CASSKYRGTGELFF; cdr3_nt: TGTGCCAGCAGTAAATACAGGGGGACCGGGGAGCTGTTTTTT; clone_size: NA; j_call: TRBJ2-2; d_call: TRBD1; v_call: TRBV2; cdr3_length: 14
cdr3_aa: CASSDHGQAVTDTQYF; cdr3_nt: TGTGCCAGCAGTGACCATGGACAGGCGGTTACCGATACGCAGTATTTT; clone_size: NA; j_call: TRBJ2-3; d_call: TRBD1; v_call: TRBV6-1; cdr3_length: 16
cdr3_aa: CASSVSDRGVDGYTF; cdr3_nt: TGCGCCAGCAGTGTCAGTGACAGGGGGGTCGATGGCTACACCTTC; clone_size: few; j_call: TRBJ1-2; d_call: TRBD1; v_call: TRBV10-2; cdr3_length: 15
cdr3_aa: CASITSDGVNQPQHF; cdr3_nt: TGTGCCAGTATCACCTCGGACGGGGTTAATCAGCCCCAGCATTTT; clone_size: NA; j_call: TRBJ1-5; d_call: NA; v_call: TRBV19; cdr3_length: 15
cdr3_aa: CASSLQGRHTEAFF; cdr3_nt: TGTGCCAGCAGTCTTCAGGGAAGGCACACTGAAGCTTTCTTT; clone_size: NA; j_call: TRBJ1-1; d_call: NA; v_call: TRBV27; cdr3_length: 14
cdr3_aa: CAISGASGLESTDTQYF; cdr3_nt: TGTGCCATCAGTGGGGCTAGCGGGCTAGAAAGCACAGATACGCAGTATTTT; clone_size: NA; j_call: TRBJ2-3; d_call: TRBD2; v_call: TRBV10-3; cdr3_length: 17
cdr3_aa: CASSPNTGTGYTAFF; cdr3_nt: TGTGCCAGCAGTCCGAATACCGGGACAGGATACACGGCTTTCTTT; clone_size: NA; j_call: TRBJ1-1; d_call: TRBD1; v_call: TRBV28; cdr3_length: 15
cdr3_aa: CASTPRTGGVNEQLF; cdr3_nt: TGCGCCAGCACCCCGCGGACAGGGGGTGTCAATGAGCAGCTCTTC; clone_size: NA; j_call: TRBJ2-1; d_call: TRBD1; v_call: TRBV5-1; cdr3_length: 15
cdr3_aa: CASSPGLAGIVLGEQYF; cdr3_nt: TGCGCCAGCAGCCCGGGACTAGCGGGAATTGTCCTCGGCGAGCAGTACTTC; clone_size: NA; j_call: TRBJ2-7; d_call: TRBD2; v_call: TRBV4-1; cdr3_length: 17
cdr3_aa: CATSPRTSGYNEQFF; cdr3_nt: TGCGCCACCTCGCCGCGGACTAGCGGTTACAATGAGCAGTTCTTC; clone_size: NA; j_call: TRBJ2-1; d_call: TRBD2; v_call: TRBV4-1; cdr3_length: 15
cdr3_aa: CASTRRGSSYEQYF; cdr3_nt: TGTGCCAGCACCAGGCGGGGAAGCTCCTACGAGCAGTACTTC; clone_size: NA; j_call: TRBJ2-7; d_call: NA; v_call: TRBV6-1; cdr3_length: 14
cdr3_aa: CASSDQGVSGANVLTF; cdr3_nt: TGCGCCAGCAGCGACCAAGGGGTATCCGGGGCCAACGTCCTGACTTTC; clone_size: NA; j_call: TRBJ2-6; d_call: NA; v_call: TRBV5-1; cdr3_length: 16
cdr3_aa: CASSQELAGSTDTQYF; cdr3_nt: TGTGCCAGCAGCCAAGAACTAGCGGGTAGCACAGATACGCAGTATTTT; clone_size: NA; j_call: TRBJ2-3; d_call: TRBD2; v_call: TRBV4-2; cdr3_length: 16
cdr3_aa: CASSSGLAVRTDTQYF; cdr3_nt: TGTGCCAGCAGCTCAGGACTAGCGGTGCGCACAGATACGCAGTATTTT; clone_size: NA; j_call: TRBJ2-3; d_call: TRBD2; v_call: TRBV9; cdr3_length: 16
cdr3_aa: CASSEGQGATNEKLFF; cdr3_nt: TGTGCCAGCAGTGAGGGACAGGGGGCGACTAATGAAAAACTGTTTTTT; clone_size: NA; j_call: TRBJ1-4; d_call: TRBD1; v_call: TRBV25-1; cdr3_length: 16
cdr3_aa: CASSREAGLGYTF; cdr3_nt: TGTGCCAGCAGTCGGGAAGCTGGCCTAGGCTACACCTTC; clone_size: few; j_call: TRBJ1-2; d_call: NA; v_call: TRBV9; cdr3_length: 13
cdr3_aa: CASSQDWSVTYEQYF; cdr3_nt: TGCGCCAGCAGCCAAGATTGGAGCGTGACCTACGAGCAGTACTTC; clone_size: few; j_call: TRBJ2-7; d_call: NA; v_call: TRBV4-1; cdr3_length: 15
cdr3_aa: CSSSPRGPREYEQFF; cdr3_nt: TGTTCCAGCAGCCCCCGCGGTCCGAGGGAGTATGAGCAGTTCTTC; clone_size: few; j_call: TRBJ2-1; d_call: NA; v_call: TRBV7-9; cdr3_length: 15
cdr3_aa: CASSLSTVNTEAFF; cdr3_nt: TGTGCCAGCAGCTTATCCACTGTGAACACTGAAGCTTTCTTT; clone_size: NA; j_call: TRBJ1-1; d_call: NA; v_call: TRBV11-2; cdr3_length: 14
cdr3_aa: CASSLLQRTTEAFF; cdr3_nt: TGTGCCAGCAGTTTACTACAACGGACAACTGAAGCTTTCTTT; clone_size: NA; j_call: TRBJ1-1; d_call: NA; v_call: TRBV28; cdr3_length: 14
cdr3_aa: CASEVAGAYNEQFF; cdr3_nt: TGCGCCAGCGAGGTAGCGGGAGCCTACAATGAGCAGTTCTTC; clone_size: NA; j_call: TRBJ2-1; d_call: TRBD2; v_call: TRBV5-1; cdr3_length: 14
cdr3_aa: CASSTWTGLGFNTEAFF; cdr3_nt: TGTGCCAGCAGCACATGGACAGGACTGGGTTTTAACACTGAAGCTTTCTTT; clone_size: few; j_call: TRBJ1-1; d_call: TRBD1; v_call: TRBV5-6; cdr3_length: 17
cdr3_aa: CAGTATGGQETQYF; cdr3_nt: TGTGCCGGAACGGCCACAGGGGGCCAAGAGACCCAGTACTTC; clone_size: NA; j_call: TRBJ2-5; d_call: TRBD1; v_call: TRBV7-9; cdr3_length: 14
cdr3_aa: CASSTPAYEQYF; cdr3_nt: TGTGCCAGCAGTACGCCAGCCTACGAGCAGTACTTC; clone_size: few; j_call: TRBJ2-7; d_call: NA; v_call: TRBV28; cdr3_length: 12
cdr3_aa: CASSVQTGVYEQYF; cdr3_nt: TGTGCCAGCAGTGTTCAGACAGGGGTATACGAGCAGTACTTC; clone_size: once; j_call: TRBJ2-7; d_call: TRBD1; v_call: TRBV28; cdr3_length: 14
cdr3_aa: CASSLRQAGSPLHF; cdr3_nt: TGTGCCAGCAGCCTCAGACAGGCCGGTTCACCCCTCCACTTT; clone_size: NA; j_call: TRBJ1-6; d_call: NA; v_call: TRBV5-6; cdr3_length: 14
cdr3_aa: CASSVGPSYEQYF; cdr3_nt: TGTGCCAGCAGCGTTGGCCCCTCCTACGAGCAGTACTTC; clone_size: NA; j_call: TRBJ2-7; d_call: NA; v_call: TRBV28; cdr3_length: 13
cdr3_aa: CALARGKGTEAFF; cdr3_nt: TGTGCCCTCGCCAGGGGCAAGGGCACTGAAGCTTTCTTT; clone_size: NA; j_call: TRBJ1-1; d_call: NA; v_call: TRBV2; cdr3_length: 13
cdr3_aa: CASSLGEGGSYGYTF; cdr3_nt: TGTGCCAGCAGCTTAGGGGAGGGGGGAAGCTATGGCTACACCTTC; clone_size: NA; j_call: TRBJ1-2; d_call: NA; v_call: TRBV7-8; cdr3_length: 15
cdr3_aa: CASSSLRLAWNTEAFF; cdr3_nt: TGTGCCAGCAGTTCGCTTCGGTTAGCCTGGAACACTGAAGCTTTCTTT; clone_size: NA; j_call: TRBJ1-1; d_call: NA; v_call: TRBV27; cdr3_length: 16
cdr3_aa: CASSIRGNHYEQYF; cdr3_nt: TGTGCCAGCAGCATACGGGGGAACCACTACGAGCAGTACTTC; clone_size: NA; j_call: TRBJ2-7; d_call: NA; v_call: TRBV11-2; cdr3_length: 14
cdr3_aa: CASSASGTGGPGYEQYF; cdr3_nt: TGTGCCAGCAGCGCCTCCGGGACAGGGGGGCCTGGCTACGAGCAGTACTTC; clone_size: NA; j_call: TRBJ2-7; d_call: TRBD1; v_call: TRBV7-3; cdr3_length: 17
cdr3_aa: CASSPSGSPFRETQYF; cdr3_nt: TGTGCCAGCAGTCCGTCCGGGAGCCCTTTCCGGGAGACCCAGTACTTC; clone_size: NA; j_call: TRBJ2-5; d_call: NA; v_call: TRBV27; cdr3_length: 16
cdr3_aa: CASSVGSKLNTEAFF; cdr3_nt: TGTGCCAGCAGTGTCGGGTCCAAACTAAACACTGAAGCTTTCTTT; clone_size: NA; j_call: TRBJ1-1; d_call: NA; v_call: TRBV6-1; cdr3_length: 15
cdr3_aa: CASSITGLGTEAFF; cdr3_nt: TGTGCCAGTAGTATTACAGGGTTGGGCACTGAAGCTTTCTTT; clone_size: NA; j_call: TRBJ1-1; d_call: NA; v_call: TRBV19; cdr3_length: 14
cdr3_aa: CASSESGGNYGYTF; cdr3_nt: TGTGCCAGCAGTGAATCGGGGGGGAACTATGGCTACACCTTC; clone_size: NA; j_call: TRBJ1-2; d_call: NA; v_call: TRBV25-1; cdr3_length: 14